The rows below give T cell receptor beta chains drawn from one sample of a study of patients and donors after allogeneic stem cell transplantation. TCRdb re-called the RT-PCR reads with MiXCR, one entry per CDR3 protein. This table holds approximately 160,000 distinct CDR3 sequences, over 25% found once. The sequenced sample consisted of blood, either unsorted or a sorted T cell fraction (not recorded which). Every receptor here comes from a human donor who was either an allogeneic HSCT recipient or a stem cell or donor lymphocyte infusion donor (not recorded which). It is not recorded whose cells these are; they may come from a transplant donor. The CDR3 runs from the conserved cysteine through the conserved F or W. Each record gives: clone size, D gene, J gene, V gene, CDR3 DNA, CDR3 protein. D genes are given only for firm matches. For some rows the clone size is stated as once, few or many, or as a class when expanded; others skip it.

abundance: few; d_gene: NA; j_gene: TRBJ1-3; v_gene: TRBV6-5; CDR3nt: TGTGCCAGCAGTTACTCGAGCTCTGGAAACACCATATATTTT; CDR3aa: CASSYSSSGNTIYF
abundance: NA; d_gene: TRBD2; j_gene: TRBJ2-1; v_gene: TRBV4-1; CDR3nt: TGCGCCAGCAGCCACCCCGGACTAGCGGGAGGGCCTGGCAATGAGCAGTTCTTC; CDR3aa: CASSHPGLAGGPGNEQFF
abundance: few; d_gene: TRBD1; j_gene: TRBJ2-1; v_gene: TRBV4-3; CDR3nt: TGCGCCAGCAGCCAAGAGATCGGACAGGGTCAAAATGAGCAGTTCTTC; CDR3aa: CASSQEIGQGQNEQFF
abundance: NA; d_gene: TRBD2; j_gene: TRBJ2-3; v_gene: TRBV7-2; CDR3nt: TGTGCCAGCAGCTTAGTCCAACTAGCGGGAGCCACAGATACGCAGTATTTT; CDR3aa: CASSLVQLAGATDTQYF
abundance: few; d_gene: TRBD1; j_gene: TRBJ2-6; v_gene: TRBV4-3; CDR3nt: TGCGCCAGCAGCCAAGAGCGACAGGGGGGAACATCTGGGGCCAACGTCCTGACTTTC; CDR3aa: CASSQERQGGTSGANVLTF
abundance: many; d_gene: NA; j_gene: TRBJ1-2; v_gene: TRBV27; CDR3nt: TGTGCCAGCAGTTCGAGGGCAAGAGGGAACTATGGCTACACCTTC; CDR3aa: CASSSRARGNYGYTF
abundance: few; d_gene: NA; j_gene: TRBJ1-2; v_gene: TRBV7-9; CDR3nt: TGTGCCAGCAGCTTGTTCGAGTCGGGCTATGGCTACACCTTC; CDR3aa: CASSLFESGYGYTF
abundance: few; d_gene: NA; j_gene: TRBJ2-7; v_gene: TRBV11-1; CDR3nt: TGTGCCAGCAGCTTCCAATTACCCCGGTCCCGCTCCTACGAGCAGTACTTC; CDR3aa: CASSFQLPRSRSYEQYF
abundance: few; d_gene: TRBD1; j_gene: TRBJ1-5; v_gene: TRBV4-1; CDR3nt: TGCGCCAGCAGCCGCGGGACAGGGTTACATAGCAATCAGCCCCAGCATTTT; CDR3aa: CASSRGTGLHSNQPQHF
abundance: NA; d_gene: NA; j_gene: TRBJ2-1; v_gene: TRBV29-1; CDR3nt: TGCAGCGTTGATATCCTAAGCGGAGGCTCCTACAATGAGCAGTTCTTC; CDR3aa: CSVDILSGGSYNEQFF
abundance: NA; d_gene: TRBD2; j_gene: TRBJ2-2; v_gene: TRBV12-3/TRBV12-4; CDR3nt: TGTGCCAGCACCTGGGGAGGGACTAGCCCCACCGGGGAGCTGTTTTTT; CDR3aa: CASTWGGTSPTGELFF
abundance: few; d_gene: TRBD1; j_gene: TRBJ1-1; v_gene: TRBV12-5; CDR3nt: TGTGCTAGTGGTCCCCCCCGTGGACAGGCGTCTGAAGCTTTCTTT; CDR3aa: CASGPPRGQASEAFF
abundance: medium-sized; d_gene: NA; j_gene: TRBJ2-5; v_gene: TRBV5-6; CDR3nt: TGTGCCAGCAGCTCAGGACAAGAGACCCAGTACTTC; CDR3aa: CASSSGQETQYF
abundance: few; d_gene: NA; j_gene: TRBJ2-7; v_gene: TRBV20-1; CDR3nt: TGCAGTGCCGAGCGGCGGTACGAGCAGTACTTC; CDR3aa: CSAERRYEQYF
abundance: few; d_gene: NA; j_gene: TRBJ2-4; v_gene: TRBV7-2; CDR3nt: TGTGCCAGCAGCCAACGGTACCAACGAAACATTCAGTACTTC; CDR3aa: CASSQRYQRNIQYF
abundance: few; d_gene: NA; j_gene: TRBJ1-5; v_gene: TRBV20-1; CDR3nt: TGCAGTGCTAGAGATCTCTCAGGAAACCGGGGGCCCCAGCATTTT; CDR3aa: CSARDLSGNRGPQHF
abundance: NA; d_gene: NA; j_gene: TRBJ1-2; v_gene: TRBV12-3/TRBV12-4; CDR3nt: TGTGCCAGCAGTCAAACGTTATATGGCTACACCTTC; CDR3aa: CASSQTLYGYTF
abundance: few; d_gene: TRBD1; j_gene: TRBJ2-1; v_gene: TRBV29-1; CDR3nt: TGCAGCGTTGCCAGACAGGGGATTGAGCAGTTCTTC; CDR3aa: CSVARQGIEQFF
abundance: NA; d_gene: NA; j_gene: TRBJ2-7; v_gene: TRBV20-1; CDR3nt: TGCAGTGCTAGAGATAACAAGGGAGAGAGCTCCTACGAGCAGTACTTC; CDR3aa: CSARDNKGESSYEQYF
abundance: NA; d_gene: NA; j_gene: TRBJ1-2; v_gene: TRBV6-2/TRBV6-3; CDR3nt: TGTGCCAGCAGTTACTCCACCAGGGCAATTTACTACACCTTC; CDR3aa: CASSYSTRAIYYTF
abundance: NA; d_gene: NA; j_gene: TRBJ1-2; v_gene: TRBV20-1; CDR3nt: TGCAGTGCCGCCCGGGGGACCTATGGCTACACCTTC; CDR3aa: CSAARGTYGYTF
abundance: NA; d_gene: NA; j_gene: TRBJ2-4; v_gene: TRBV28; CDR3nt: TGTGCCAGCAGAGTCCGGGATCTAAACATTCAGTACTTC; CDR3aa: CASRVRDLNIQYF
abundance: NA; d_gene: TRBD2; j_gene: TRBJ2-3; v_gene: TRBV5-1; CDR3nt: TGCGCCAGCAGCTTGGCGCCACTAGCGGGAGGCACAGATACGCAGTATTTT; CDR3aa: CASSLAPLAGGTDTQYF
abundance: many; d_gene: NA; j_gene: TRBJ1-6; v_gene: TRBV12-3/TRBV12-4; CDR3nt: TGTGCCAGCAGTTTAAAGGGGGTAGGATCACCCCTCCACTTT; CDR3aa: CASSLKGVGSPLHF
abundance: NA; d_gene: NA; j_gene: TRBJ2-1; v_gene: TRBV3-1; CDR3nt: TGTGCCAGCAGCCCCGGTCGGGACGGCTACAATGAGCAGTTCTTC; CDR3aa: CASSPGRDGYNEQFF
abundance: NA; d_gene: NA; j_gene: TRBJ1-5; v_gene: TRBV6-5; CDR3nt: TGTGCCAGCAGTTACTCCCAGGGATACAATCAGCCCCAGCATTTT; CDR3aa: CASSYSQGYNQPQHF
abundance: NA; d_gene: TRBD2; j_gene: TRBJ2-2; v_gene: TRBV12-3/TRBV12-4; CDR3nt: TGTGCCAGCAGAACACTAGCGGGAGGGCCAAACGGGGAGCTGTTTTTT; CDR3aa: CASRTLAGGPNGELFF
abundance: NA; d_gene: NA; j_gene: TRBJ1-6; v_gene: TRBV20-1; CDR3nt: TGCAGTGCTAGTCGGCAGGGAGGATCCTATAATTCACCCCTCCACTTT; CDR3aa: CSASRQGGSYNSPLHF
abundance: few; d_gene: TRBD2; j_gene: TRBJ2-5; v_gene: TRBV4-3; CDR3nt: TGCGCCAGCAGCCAAGGGGTAGCGGGAGGGACAAGAGAGACCCAGTACTTC; CDR3aa: CASSQGVAGGTRETQYF
abundance: NA; d_gene: NA; j_gene: TRBJ2-4; v_gene: TRBV20-1; CDR3nt: TGCAGTGCTAGAGATGGGACTCAAAACATTCAGTACTTC; CDR3aa: CSARDGTQNIQYF
abundance: few; d_gene: TRBD1; j_gene: TRBJ1-4; v_gene: TRBV27; CDR3nt: TGTGCCAGCAGGACGTTCGGACAGGGCGCAGAAAAACTGTTTTTT; CDR3aa: CASRTFGQGAEKLFF
abundance: NA; d_gene: TRBD1; j_gene: TRBJ2-7; v_gene: TRBV3-1; CDR3nt: TGTGCCAGCAGCCAACCGGGACAGGGAATGTACGAGCAGTACTTC; CDR3aa: CASSQPGQGMYEQYF
abundance: NA; d_gene: TRBD1; j_gene: TRBJ1-6; v_gene: TRBV6-2/TRBV6-3; CDR3nt: TGTGCCAGCAGCCGTGGGACAGGCCGTTTTTCACCCCTCCACTTT; CDR3aa: CASSRGTGRFSPLHF
abundance: few; d_gene: NA; j_gene: TRBJ1-6; v_gene: TRBV2; CDR3nt: TGTGCCAGCAGTCCCACCAGGGGTAATTCACCCCTCCACTTT; CDR3aa: CASSPTRGNSPLHF
abundance: few; d_gene: NA; j_gene: TRBJ2-1; v_gene: TRBV20-1; CDR3nt: TGCAGTGCCCCTCCCACCTATTTCTCCTACAATGAGCAGTTCTTC; CDR3aa: CSAPPTYFSYNEQFF
abundance: few; d_gene: NA; j_gene: TRBJ2-7; v_gene: TRBV28; CDR3nt: TGTGCCAGCAGAAAAGGGGGCTACGAGCAGTACTTC; CDR3aa: CASRKGGYEQYF
abundance: few; d_gene: NA; j_gene: TRBJ2-7; v_gene: TRBV18; CDR3nt: TGTGCCAGCTCCTCAACGGGACGGACCTACGAGCAGTACTTC; CDR3aa: CASSSTGRTYEQYF